Each of the 26 T cell receptor beta chains below was sequenced from the same sample in a study of blood T cell repertoires in COVID-19 (dated by TCRdb to about 2020). The library relied on the immunoSEQ multiplex PCR assay. The table comes from immuneACCESS by way of TCRdb, which keeps in-frame sequences with V and J called. Part of the clones is missing from these tables; in studies checked, under half for an unresolved V gene and the rest for unknown reasons. This sample has 200,000 to 300,000 clones in its table, and approximately 85% of those were observed once. 4.5% to 6% of the sample belongs to the ten largest clones. The sequencing input was peripheral blood. Every receptor here comes from a man aged 45-60 years with COVID-19, enrolled during active disease.

V gene TRBV5-1 combines with J gene TRBJ2-7; 7 bases fit TRBD1. The V gene end was trimmed by 0 bases and the J gene end by 6 bases; junction bases not matched to a gene: 12. CDR1 and CDR2 (germline): SGHRS, YFSETQ. The CDR3 loop spans 16 amino acids. The CDR3 here is CASSLAVLGDRVEQYF. In DNA form, the CDR3 reads TGCGCCAGCAGCTTGGCCGTTCTTGGCGACAGGGTCGAGCAGTACTTC.

This chain connects TRBV27 to TRBJ2-1; TRBD2 aligns across 9 bases. Unmatched junction bases numbered 9, after V lost 10 bases and J lost 5 bases. The CDR3 runs to 14 residues. Germline V lookup: CDR1 MNHEY, CDR2 SMNVEV (reference sequence). CDR3 in amino acids: CATRSLAGNNEQFF. The CDR3 region has the DNA TGTGCCACCCGGTCCCTAGCGGGAAACAATGAGCAGTTCTTC.

The chain is built from TRBV6-1 and TRBJ2-7, with 8 positions matching TRBD1. Germline CDR1 and CDR2: MNHNS and SASEGT. With V trimmed by 4 bases and J by 1 base, 15 bases remained unmatched. The CDR3 length is 18 residues. The CDR3 DNA is TGTGCCAGCAGTGGACCGGACAGGGAACCTCTACTTTCCTACGAGCAGTACTTC. This gives the protein CASSGPDREPLLSYEQYF.

This chain connects TRBV9 to TRBJ2-5; 7 nucleotides agree with TRBD2. The CDR3 is made up of 14 amino acids. V shed 0 bases, J shed 5 bases, and the junction held 4 bases outside the gene matches. The germline gives CDR1 SGDLS, CDR2 YYNGEE. The CDR3 loop is CASSVGSGRETQYF. The DNA of the CDR3 is TGTGCCAGCAGCGTAGGTTCCGGGAGGGAGACCCAGTACTTC.

The rearrangement links TRBV14 to TRBJ1-4, with TRBD1 matching over 8 bases. Trimming removed 5 bases from V and 8 bases from J; junction bases left unmatched: 13. This CDR3 has 16 residues. Germline CDR1 is SGHDN and CDR2 is FVKESK. The CDR3 is CASSSGAWTGLEKLFF. CDR3 DNA sequence: TGTGCCAGCAGCTCCGGGGCGTGGACAGGGTTGGAAAAACTGTTTTTT.

This clone was seen only a few times. The sample carries other DNA sequences with the same CDR3. The chain is built from TRBV15 and TRBJ1-2; the D gene is possibly TRBD1 (6 bases). V was shortened by 1 base and J by 5 bases, with 11 bases between the two germline ends. CDR1 is LNHNV and CDR2 is YYDKDF in the germline V gene (reference sequence). The CDR3 length is 14 residues. CDR3 coding DNA: TGTGCCACCAGCAGAGCCTCTACAGGGTATGGCTACACCTTC. It is translated as CATSRASTGYGYTF.

The V and J genes are TRBV15 and TRBJ1-1; D not resolved. V gave up 1 base and J gave up 8 bases, with 5 bases separating them. The CDR3 has 11 amino acids. Germline loops: CDR1 LNHNV, CDR2 YYDKDF (reference sequence). The CDR3 loop reads CATSRVGEAFF. Written as DNA, the CDR3 is TGTGCCACCAGCAGAGTCGGGGAAGCTTTCTTT.

CDR3: CASGLGASGGQGTQYF. DNA for the CDR3: TGTGCTAGTGGTTTGGGGGCTAGCGGGGGTCAGGGTACGCAGTATTTT. The chain combines TRBV12-5 with TRBJ2-3; 10 nucleotides line up with TRBD2. J was trimmed by 8 bases and V by 1 base; bases with no gene match: 9. Looked up from germline, CDR1 is LGHNT and CDR2 is FRNRAP. The CDR3 length is 16 residues. Based on the CDR3 plus reference TRBV12-5 and TRBJ2-3, the full variable domain is DARVTQTPRHKVTEMGQEVTMRCQPILGHNTVFWYRQTMMQGLELLAYFRNRAPLDDSGMPKDRFSAEMPDATLATLKIQPSEPRDSAVYFCASGLGASGGQGTQYFGPGTRLTVL.

The chain joins TRBV10-2 to TRBJ2-2, with D tentatively TRBD2 (7 bases). Germline CDR1 WSHSY, CDR2 SAAADI. This CDR3 is 15 amino acids long. Trimming stripped 6 bases from V and 2 bases from J, with 13 bases between. The CDR3 DNA reads TGCGCCAGCAGGAGGGGGGGCCAAAACACCGGGGAGCTGTTTTTT. Translating it yields CASRRGGQNTGELFF.

In its sample, this clone was seen many times. The chain combines TRBV30 with TRBJ1-6, with 7 positions matching TRBD1. The CDR3 is made up of 15 amino acids. Germline trimming cut 7 bases from V and 1 base from J; bases unmatched to any gene: 7. Per germline, CDR1 GTSNPN and CDR2 SVGIG (reference sequence). The chain's CDR3 is CASRTGVSYNSPLHF. The DNA for the CDR3 is TGTGCCTCGCGGACAGGTGTATCCTATAATTCACCCCTCCACTTT.

This chain uses TRBV3-1 (or the pseudogene TRBV3-2) with TRBJ2-1, with TRBD2 identical over 11 bases. Germline-derived CDR1 and CDR2 are LGHDT and YNNKEL (reference sequence). This CDR3 has 17 residues. The V and J ends lost 4 bases and 0 bases, in that order; junction bases with no gene match: 5. This CDR3 reads CASSRLAGGISYNEQFF. CDR3 in DNA: TGTGCCAGCAGCCGGCTAGCGGGGGGTATCTCCTACAATGAGCAGTTCTTC.

The chain joins TRBV10-3 to TRBJ2-3, with D maybe TRBD1 (6 bases). This CDR3 is built from 15 residues. Trimming took off 4 bases at V and 0 bases at J, with 11 bases between the two ends. The germline gives CDR1 ENHRY, CDR2 SYGVKD. The CDR3 region is CAISAVQGSTDTQYF. The CDR3 DNA follows: TGTGCCATCAGTGCAGTACAGGGTAGCACAGATACGCAGTATTTT.

This rearrangement joins TRBV7-6 to TRBJ2-3; D is ambiguous. V lost 1 base and J 4 bases, leaving 12 bases between the germline ends. From germline, CDR1 is SGHVS and CDR2 FNYEAQ. The CDR3 spans 15 residues. The DNA of the CDR3 is TGTGCCAGCAGCTTAGGTTCCGTATCTGCAGATACGCAGTATTTT. It yields the protein CASSLGSVSADTQYF.

The chain is built from TRBV3-1 (or the pseudogene TRBV3-2) and TRBJ1-1; 9 bases map to TRBD1. CDR1 and CDR2 (germline): LGHDT, YNNKEL (reference sequence). The CDR3 spans 12 residues. Unmatched junction bases numbered 3, after V lost 2 bases and J lost 11 bases. The CDR3 sequence is CASSQQDRGAFF. DNA of the CDR3: TGTGCCAGCAGCCAACAAGACAGGGGGGCTTTCTTT.

V usage is TRBV27 and J usage is TRBJ2-6; the D gene is possibly TRBD1 (6 bases). The CDR3 is made up of 18 amino acids. V was clipped by 5 bases and J by 0 bases, with 17 bases between them. CDR1 and CDR2 from the germline V gene are MNHEY and SMNVEV (reference sequence). In nucleotides, the CDR3 is TGTGCCAGCAGTCCCTTAGGGGGATCTCACTCTGGGGCCAACGTCCTGACTTTC. This gives the protein CASSPLGGSHSGANVLTF.

The rearrangement uses TRBV2 and TRBJ1-3; TRBD1 matches at 9 bases. Germline CDR1 SNHLY, CDR2 FYNNEI. The V gene end was trimmed by 6 bases and the J gene end by 8 bases; junction bases not matched to a gene: 11. This CDR3 has 15 residues. Here the CDR3 DNA reads TGTGCCAGCAGAGACACACAGGGGGCGCGGGACACCATATATTTT. This translates into CASRDTQGARDTIYF.

The chain links TRBV7-2 to TRBJ1-2, with 7 bases matching TRBD1. V lost 6 bases and J lost 0; bases outside the gene matches: 4. Germline V gene lookup returns CDR1 SGHTA and CDR2 FQGNSA. There are 14 residues in the CDR3. This chain's CDR3 is CASSPGTANYGYTF. DNA for the CDR3: TGTGCCAGCAGTCCCGGGACAGCTAACTATGGCTACACCTTC.

The chain is built from TRBV30 and TRBJ1-2; D unresolved. The V and J ends lost 2 bases and 5 bases respectively, with 9 bases between them. Germline assignment: CDR1 GTSNPN and CDR2 SVGIG (reference sequence). This CDR3 spans 12 amino acids. CDR3 amino acids: CAWSKAEYGYTF. CDR3 coding DNA: TGTGCCTGGAGTAAAGCGGAATATGGCTACACCTTC. The variable domain in full, with the rest retrieved from reference TRBV30 and TRBJ1-2, is SQTIHQWPATLVQPVGSPLSLECTVEGTSNPNLYWYRQAAGRGLQLLFYSVGIGQISSEVPQNLSASRPQDRQFILSSKKLLLSDSGFYLCAWSKAEYGYTFGSGTRLTVV.

This chain joins TRBV5-1 and TRBJ1-4; D is possibly TRBD1 (5 bases). This CDR3 has 13 amino acids. The germline V and J ends were trimmed by 8 bases and 7 bases, with 15 bases remaining between them. The germline CDR1 and CDR2 sequences are SGHRS and YFSETQ. Here the CDR3 DNA reads TGCGCCAGGACGACAGCAACACGTGAAAAACTGTTTTTT. This codes for CARTTATREKLFF.

The chain links TRBV20-1 to TRBJ1-5, with a possible D match to TRBD1 (6 bases). Germline V gene sequence: CDR1 DFQATT, CDR2 SNEGSKA (reference sequence). Trimming took 3 bases from V and 6 from J, leaving 21 bases between them. The CDR3 length is 16 residues. For the CDR3, the DNA is TGCAGTGCTAGTTCTCGGGGGGGCGTGGGTGGTCAGCCCCAGCATTTT. This gives the protein CSASSRGGVGGQPQHF.

This chain links TRBV15 with TRBJ1-5; the D is unclear. Per the germline V gene, CDR1 is LNHNV and CDR2 is YYDKDF (reference sequence). CDR3 length equals 17 residues. V was shortened by 2 bases and J by 7 bases, with 21 bases between the two germline ends. The CDR3 coding sequence is TGTGCCACCAGCAGAATGAGGGTGGGCGCGGCTGGGCAGCCCCAGCATTTT. Residues: CATSRMRVGAAGQPQHF.

The chain links TRBV27 to TRBJ2-7; 7 bases align to TRBD2. After removal of 3 bases from V and 1 base from J, the junction contained 12 bases not matched to a gene. The germline gives CDR1 MNHEY, CDR2 SMNVEV (reference sequence). The CDR3 is 17 residues long. The chain's CDR3 is CASSFFARASGSYEQYF. The CDR3, as DNA: TGTGCCAGCAGTTTTTTCGCTAGGGCTAGCGGATCCTACGAGCAGTACTTC.

This chain uses TRBV3-1 (or the pseudogene TRBV3-2) with TRBJ1-2; D gene ambiguous. CDR1 and CDR2 from the germline V gene are LGHDT and YNNKEL (reference sequence). The germline V and J ends were trimmed by 1 base and 8 bases, with 5 bases remaining between them. The CDR3 is 11 residues long. The CDR3 sequence is CASSQGHGYTF. The CDR3 coding sequence is TGTGCCAGCAGCCAAGGGCACGGCTACACCTTC.

The chain carries TRBV27 and TRBJ1-6, with 10 positions matching TRBD1. Germline V lookup: CDR1 MNHEY, CDR2 SMNVEV (reference sequence). The CDR3 covers 16 residues. Trimming cost V 0 bases and J 9 bases; bases outside gene matches: 5. Here the CDR3 reads CASSLSRQGASSPLHF. The CDR3 DNA is TGTGCCAGCAGTTTATCCCGACAGGGGGCTTCTTCACCCCTCCACTTT.

The chain has TRBV19 and TRBJ2-2; tentative D call: TRBD2 (5 bases). Trimming left V 3 bases short and J 7 bases short, with 6 bases between. The CDR3 has 12 amino acids. Germline values: CDR1 LNHDA, CDR2 SQIVND (reference sequence). CDR3 nucleotides: TGTGCCAGTAGTATCAGCGGCGGGGAGCTGTTTTTT. The encoded protein is CASSISGGELFF.

The chain recombines TRBV9 with TRBJ2-5; D is undetermined. Germline-derived CDR1 and CDR2 are SGDLS and YYNGEE. This CDR3 region has 15 residues. Between the trimmed V and J ends, which lost 0 bases and 2 bases, there was a span of 11 bases. The CDR3 spells CASSVGSGQQETQYF. The CDR3 DNA reads as TGTGCCAGCAGCGTAGGAAGTGGGCAGCAAGAGACCCAGTACTTC.